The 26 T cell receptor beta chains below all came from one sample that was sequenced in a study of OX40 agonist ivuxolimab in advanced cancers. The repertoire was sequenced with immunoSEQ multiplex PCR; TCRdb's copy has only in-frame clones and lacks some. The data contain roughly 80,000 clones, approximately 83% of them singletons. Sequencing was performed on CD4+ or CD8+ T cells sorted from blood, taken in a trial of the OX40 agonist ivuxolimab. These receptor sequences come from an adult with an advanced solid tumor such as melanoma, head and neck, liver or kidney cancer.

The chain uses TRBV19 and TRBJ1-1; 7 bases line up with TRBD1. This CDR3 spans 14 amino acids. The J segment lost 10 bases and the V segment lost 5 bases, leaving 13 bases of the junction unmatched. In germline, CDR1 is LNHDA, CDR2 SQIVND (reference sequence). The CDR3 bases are TGTGCCAGTAGTGGCCAAGGGGGCGCCGGGAGAGCTTTCTTT. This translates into CASSGQGGAGRAFF.

The DNA for the CDR3 is TGCGCCAGCAGTGCCAGGGGGAGGTACAATGAGCAGTTCTTC. Protein product: CASSARGRYNEQFF. The chain couples TRBV10-1 to TRBJ2-1; D might be TRBD1 (7 bases). Germline loops: CDR1 WNHNN, CDR2 SYGVQD (reference sequence). Trimming took 4 bases from V and 4 from J, leaving 11 bases between them. The length of the CDR3 is 14 residues.

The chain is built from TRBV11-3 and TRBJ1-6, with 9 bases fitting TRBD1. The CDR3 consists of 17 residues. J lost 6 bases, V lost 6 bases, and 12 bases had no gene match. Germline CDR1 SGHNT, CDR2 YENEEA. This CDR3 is CASSRTGGWVGNSPLHF. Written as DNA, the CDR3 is TGTGCCAGCAGTCGTACAGGGGGCTGGGTGGGTAATTCACCCCTCCACTTT.

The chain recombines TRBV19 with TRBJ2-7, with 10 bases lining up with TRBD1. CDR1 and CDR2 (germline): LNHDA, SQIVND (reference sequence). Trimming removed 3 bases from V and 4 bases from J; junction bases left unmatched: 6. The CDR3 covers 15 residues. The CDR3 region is CASSIPGTGEYEQYF. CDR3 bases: TGTGCCAGTAGTATCCCCGGGACAGGGGAATACGAGCAGTACTTC.

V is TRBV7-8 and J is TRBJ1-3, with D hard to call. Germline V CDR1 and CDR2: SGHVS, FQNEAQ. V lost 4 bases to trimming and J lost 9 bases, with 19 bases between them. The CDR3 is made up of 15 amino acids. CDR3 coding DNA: TGTGCCAGCAGCTCGCAAAACCCCAGCGCGGCCACCATATATTTT. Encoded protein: CASSSQNPSAATIYF.

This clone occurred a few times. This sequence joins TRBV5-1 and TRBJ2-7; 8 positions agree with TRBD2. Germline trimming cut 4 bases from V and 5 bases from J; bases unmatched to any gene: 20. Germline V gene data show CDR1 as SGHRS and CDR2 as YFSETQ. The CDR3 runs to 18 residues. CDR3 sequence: CASSQTIARIAGRDEQYF. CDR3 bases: TGCGCCAGCAGCCAGACAATCGCTCGGATAGCGGGAAGGGACGAGCAGTACTTC.

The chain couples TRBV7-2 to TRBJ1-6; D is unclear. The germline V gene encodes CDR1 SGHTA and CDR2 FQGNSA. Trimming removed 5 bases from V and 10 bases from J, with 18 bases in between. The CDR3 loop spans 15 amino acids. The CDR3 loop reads CASSPGTFGGSPLHF. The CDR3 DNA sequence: TGTGCCAGCAGCCCAGGAACCTTCGGAGGCTCACCCCTCCACTTT.

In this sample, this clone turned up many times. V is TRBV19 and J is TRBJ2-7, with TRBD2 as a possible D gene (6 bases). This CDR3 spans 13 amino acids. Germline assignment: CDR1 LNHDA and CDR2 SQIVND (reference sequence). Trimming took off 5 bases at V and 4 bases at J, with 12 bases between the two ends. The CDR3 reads CASSAGTVYEQYF. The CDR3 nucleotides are TGTGCCAGTAGTGCAGGGACTGTTTACGAGCAGTACTTC. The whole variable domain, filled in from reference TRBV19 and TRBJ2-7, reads DGGITQSPKYLFRKEGQNVTLSCEQNLNHDAMYWYRQDPGQGLRLIYYSQIVNDFQKGDIAEGYSVSREKKESFPLTVTSAQKNPTAFYLCASSAGTVYEQYFGPGTRLTVT.

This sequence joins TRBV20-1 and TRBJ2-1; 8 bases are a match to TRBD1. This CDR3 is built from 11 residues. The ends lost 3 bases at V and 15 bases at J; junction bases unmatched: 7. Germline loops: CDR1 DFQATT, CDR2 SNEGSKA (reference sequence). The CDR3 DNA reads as TGCAGTGCTAGGCGGGGACAGGTTTGGTTCTTC. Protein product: CSARRGQVWFF.

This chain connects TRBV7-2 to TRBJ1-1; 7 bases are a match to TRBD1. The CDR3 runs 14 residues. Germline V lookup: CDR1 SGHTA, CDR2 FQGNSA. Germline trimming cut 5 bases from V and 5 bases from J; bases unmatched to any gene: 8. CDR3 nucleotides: TGTGCCAGCAGCCCTACTATCAGGGGGACTGAAGCTTTCTTT. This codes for CASSPTIRGTEAFF. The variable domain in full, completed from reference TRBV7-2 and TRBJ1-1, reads GAGVSQSPSNKVTEKGKDVELRCDPISGHTALYWYRQSLGQGLEFLIYFQGNSAPDKSGLPSDRFSAERTGGSVSTLTIQRTQQEDSAVYLCASSPTIRGTEAFFGQGTRLTVV.

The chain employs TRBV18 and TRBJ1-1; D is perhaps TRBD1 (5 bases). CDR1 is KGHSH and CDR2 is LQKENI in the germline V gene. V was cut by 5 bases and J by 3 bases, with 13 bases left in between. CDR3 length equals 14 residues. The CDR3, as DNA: TGTGCCAGCTCAACGTCCGGAGGGGACACTGAAGCTTTCTTT. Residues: CASSTSGGDTEAFF.

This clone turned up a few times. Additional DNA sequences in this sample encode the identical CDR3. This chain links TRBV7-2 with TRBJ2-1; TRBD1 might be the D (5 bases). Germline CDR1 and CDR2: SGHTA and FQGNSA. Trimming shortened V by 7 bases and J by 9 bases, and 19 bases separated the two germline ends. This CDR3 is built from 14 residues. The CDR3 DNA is TGTGCCAGCATCCAGAATGGGGCGCAGGGTGAGCAGTTCTTC. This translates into CASIQNGAQGEQFF.

This CDR3 reads CASSVRGQPTGELFF. CDR3 nucleotides: TGTGCCAGCAGCGTCAGGGGTCAGCCAACCGGGGAGCTGTTTTTT. The V gene is TRBV9, the J gene TRBJ2-2, with a tentative D call TRBD1 (6 bases). The CDR3 has 15 residues. V was trimmed by 2 bases and J by 5 bases, leaving 13 bases between them. From germline, CDR1 is SGDLS and CDR2 YYNGEE.

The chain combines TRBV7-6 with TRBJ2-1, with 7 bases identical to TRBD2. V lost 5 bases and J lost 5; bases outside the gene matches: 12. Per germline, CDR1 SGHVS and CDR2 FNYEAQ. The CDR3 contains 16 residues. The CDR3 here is CASSLRPGTTDNEQFF. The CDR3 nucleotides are TGTGCCAGCAGCCTCCGACCCGGGACTACCGACAATGAGCAGTTCTTC.

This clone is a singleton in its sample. The CDR3 bases are TGTGCCAGCAGCTTTGCTTCCAGCGGAGCCTACAACGCGGAGCAGTTCTTC. It codes for CASSFASSGAYNAEQFF. The chain recombines TRBV7-6 with TRBJ2-1; possibly TRBD2 for D (5 bases). V lost 3 bases to trimming and J lost 10 bases, with 25 bases between them. The CDR3 loop spans 17 amino acids. The V gene's germline CDR1 is SGHVS and CDR2 FNYEAQ.

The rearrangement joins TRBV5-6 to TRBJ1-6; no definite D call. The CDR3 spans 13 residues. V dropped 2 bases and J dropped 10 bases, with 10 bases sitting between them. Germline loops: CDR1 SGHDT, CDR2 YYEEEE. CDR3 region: CASSFVRLSPLHF. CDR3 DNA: TGTGCCAGCAGCTTTGTTCGGTTATCACCCCTCCACTTT.

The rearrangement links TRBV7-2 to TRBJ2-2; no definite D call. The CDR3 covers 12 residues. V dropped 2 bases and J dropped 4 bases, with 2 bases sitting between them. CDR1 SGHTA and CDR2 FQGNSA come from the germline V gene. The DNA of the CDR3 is TGTGCCAGCAGCTTATCCACCGGGGAGCTGTTTTTT. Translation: CASSLSTGELFF.

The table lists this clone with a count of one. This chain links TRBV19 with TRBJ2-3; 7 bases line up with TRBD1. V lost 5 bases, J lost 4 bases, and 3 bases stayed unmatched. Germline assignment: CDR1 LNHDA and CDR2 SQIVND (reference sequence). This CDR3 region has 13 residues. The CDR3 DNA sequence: TGTGCCAGTAGTTCGCAGGGGGCAGATACGCAGTATTTT. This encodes CASSSQGADTQYF. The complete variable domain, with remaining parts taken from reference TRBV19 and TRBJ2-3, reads DGGITQSPKYLFRKEGQNVTLSCEQNLNHDAMYWYRQDPGQGLRLIYYSQIVNDFQKGDIAEGYSVSREKKESFPLTVTSAQKNPTAFYLCASSSQGADTQYFGPGTRLTVL.

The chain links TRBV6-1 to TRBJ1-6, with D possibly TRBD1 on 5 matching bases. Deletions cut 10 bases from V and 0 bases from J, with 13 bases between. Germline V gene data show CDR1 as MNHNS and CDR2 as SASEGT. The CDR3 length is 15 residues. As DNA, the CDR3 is TGTGCCACCGACCAGGGCCTCTCCTATAATTCACCCCTCCACTTT. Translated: CATDQGLSYNSPLHF.

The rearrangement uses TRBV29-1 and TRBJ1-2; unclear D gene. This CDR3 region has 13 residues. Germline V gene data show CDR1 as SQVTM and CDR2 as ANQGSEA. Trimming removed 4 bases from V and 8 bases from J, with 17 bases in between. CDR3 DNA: TGCAGCGTTGTAAGACAATTCTATGGAGGCTACACCTTC. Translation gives CSVVRQFYGGYTF.

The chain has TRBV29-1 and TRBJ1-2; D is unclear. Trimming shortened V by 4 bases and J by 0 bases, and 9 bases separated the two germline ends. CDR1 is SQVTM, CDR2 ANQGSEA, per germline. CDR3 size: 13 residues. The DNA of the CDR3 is TGCAGCGTTGGGACCGAAGCTAACTATGGCTACACCTTC. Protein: CSVGTEANYGYTF.

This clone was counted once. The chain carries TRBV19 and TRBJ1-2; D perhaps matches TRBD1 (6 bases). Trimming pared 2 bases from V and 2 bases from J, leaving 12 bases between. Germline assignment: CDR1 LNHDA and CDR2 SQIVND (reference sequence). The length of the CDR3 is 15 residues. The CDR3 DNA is TGTGCCAGTAGTATACAGAGGACAGCGAACTATGGCTACACCTTC. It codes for CASSIQRTANYGYTF.

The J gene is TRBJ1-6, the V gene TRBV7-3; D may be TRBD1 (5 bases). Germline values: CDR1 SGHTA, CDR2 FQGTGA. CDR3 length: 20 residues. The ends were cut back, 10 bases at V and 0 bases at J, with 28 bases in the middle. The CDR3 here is CATAGGFTPDTSSYNSPLHF. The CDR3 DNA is TGTGCCACCGCGGGGGGGTTCACGCCGGACACAAGCTCCTATAATTCACCCCTCCACTTT.

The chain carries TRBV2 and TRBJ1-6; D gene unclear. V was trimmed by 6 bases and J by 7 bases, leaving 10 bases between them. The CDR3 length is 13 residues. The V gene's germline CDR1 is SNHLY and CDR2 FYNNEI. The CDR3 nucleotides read TGTGCCAGCAGGGGCTTGGGCAATTCACCCCTCCACTTT. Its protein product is CASRGLGNSPLHF.

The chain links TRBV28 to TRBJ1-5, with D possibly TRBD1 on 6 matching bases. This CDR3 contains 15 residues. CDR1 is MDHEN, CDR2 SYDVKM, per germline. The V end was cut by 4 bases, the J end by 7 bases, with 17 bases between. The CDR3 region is CASSSPSGARQPQHF. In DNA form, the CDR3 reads TGTGCCAGCAGTTCCCCATCGGGGGCCCGGCAGCCCCAGCATTTT.

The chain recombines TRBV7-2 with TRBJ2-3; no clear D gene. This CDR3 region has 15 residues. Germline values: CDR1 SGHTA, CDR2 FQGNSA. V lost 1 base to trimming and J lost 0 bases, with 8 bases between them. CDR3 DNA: TGTGCCAGCAGCTTAGTAGCTGCTAGCACAGATACGCAGTATTTT. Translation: CASSLVAASTDTQYF.